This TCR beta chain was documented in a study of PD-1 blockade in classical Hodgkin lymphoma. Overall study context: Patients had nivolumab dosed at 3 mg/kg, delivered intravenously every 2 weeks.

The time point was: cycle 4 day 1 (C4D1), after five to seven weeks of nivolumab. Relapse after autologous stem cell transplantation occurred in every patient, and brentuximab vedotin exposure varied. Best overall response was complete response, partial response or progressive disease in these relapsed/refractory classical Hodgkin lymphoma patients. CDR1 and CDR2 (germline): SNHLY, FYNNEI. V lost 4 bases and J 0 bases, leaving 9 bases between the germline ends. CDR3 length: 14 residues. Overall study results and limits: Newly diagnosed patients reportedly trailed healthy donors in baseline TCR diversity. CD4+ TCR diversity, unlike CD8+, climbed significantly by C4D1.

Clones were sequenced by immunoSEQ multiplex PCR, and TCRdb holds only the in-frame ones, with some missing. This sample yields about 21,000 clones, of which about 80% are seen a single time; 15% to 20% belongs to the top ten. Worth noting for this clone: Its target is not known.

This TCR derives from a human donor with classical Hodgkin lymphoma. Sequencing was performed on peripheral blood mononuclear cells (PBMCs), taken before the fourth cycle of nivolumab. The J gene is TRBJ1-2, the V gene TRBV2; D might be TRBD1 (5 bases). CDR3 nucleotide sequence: TGTGCCAGCAGTGCTCGGGGGTCTAACTATGGCTACACCTTC. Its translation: CASSARGSNYGYTF. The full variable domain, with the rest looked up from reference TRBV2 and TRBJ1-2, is EPEVTQTPSHQVTQMGQEVILRCVPISNHLYFYWYRQILGQKVEFLVSFYNNEISEKSEIFDDQFSVERPDGSNFTLKIRSTKLEDSAMYFCASSARGSNYGYTFGSGTRLTVV.